Each of the 4 T cell receptor beta chains below was sequenced from the same sample in a study of blood T cell repertoires in COVID-19 (dated by TCRdb to about 2020). Library preparation employed the immunoSEQ multiplex PCR assay. Held by TCRdb, this immuneACCESS table contains in-frame sequences only and omits some clones. Under half of the omission traces to an unresolved V gene where checked; the cause of the rest is unknown. The table for this sample lists approximately 240,000 clones; 65% to 85% of them were counted only once. In total, the top ten clones hold around 2% of the sample. Material: peripheral blood. The receptors originated from a woman aged 60 to 75 with acute or convalescent COVID-19.

This chain joins TRBV7-9 and TRBJ1-2; 9 nucleotides match TRBD1. There are 14 residues in the CDR3. The germline V gene encodes CDR1 SEHNR and CDR2 FQNEAQ (reference sequence). V was pared by 3 bases and J by 5 bases, with 4 bases of the junction left unmatched. CDR3 sequence: CASSFGQGPYGYTF. The CDR3, as DNA: TGTGCCAGCAGCTTCGGACAGGGGCCTTATGGCTACACCTTC.

This clone has a single count. The chain employs TRBV9 and TRBJ1-5, with D possibly TRBD1 on 5 matching bases. The length of the CDR3 is 14 residues. From germline, CDR1 is SGDLS and CDR2 YYNGEE. Deletions cut 0 bases from V and 7 bases from J, with 11 bases between. CDR3 region: CASSVEGNGQPQHF. CDR3 bases: TGTGCCAGCAGCGTAGAGGGGAACGGACAGCCCCAGCATTTT.

The chain couples TRBV2 to TRBJ1-1; D is unresolved. Trimming took off 3 bases at V and 0 bases at J, with 5 bases between the two ends. CDR1 SNHLY and CDR2 FYNNEI come from the germline V gene. The CDR3 is 13 amino acids. DNA for the CDR3: TGTGCCAGCAGTGATTACATGAACACTGAAGCTTTCTTT. Translated, it gives CASSDYMNTEAFF.

The CDR3 reads CASSRGGSGNTIYF. The CDR3, as DNA: TGTGCCAGCAGCCGCGGGGGGTCTGGAAACACCATATATTTT. V usage is TRBV28 and J usage is TRBJ1-3, with D maybe TRBD1 (5 bases). Germline V gene lookup returns CDR1 MDHEN and CDR2 SYDVKM. CDR3 length equals 14 residues. Trimming took off 6 bases at V and 1 base at J, with 10 bases between the two ends.